This T cell receptor (beta chain) was recorded in a study of identical twins. General study findings and limits: The same donors were not followed; conclusions instead depended on cross-sectional statistical analysis. It was out-of-frame TCR alpha sharing in monozygotic twins that models underestimated.

On this clonotype: Its antigen is still unknown.

A single record per CDR3 protein comes from TCRdb applying MiXCR to the 5' RACE reads. Counted here are approximately 350,000 distinct CDR3 sequences, about 12% occurring once; the ten biggest clones make up 7.2%. The CDR3 totals 15 residues. V gave up 7 bases and J gave up 4 bases; unmatched junction bases: 8. CDR1 and CDR2 from the germline V gene are SGDLS and YYNGEE. These data were likewise used in another study, on yellow fever vaccine responses in identical twins.

Sequencing input: CD8+ T cells sorted from blood. This TCR came from a woman between 18 and 30 years old in good health. V usage is TRBV9 and J usage is TRBJ2-5, with 12 bases aligning to TRBD1. The CDR3 coding sequence is TGTGCCAGCTGTCCCGGGACAGGGGGCTTAGAGACCCAGTACTTC. Translating it yields CASCPGTGGLETQYF. The whole variable domain, filled in from reference TRBV9 and TRBJ2-5, reads DSGVTQTPKHLITATGQRVTLRCSPRSGDLSVYWYQQSLDQGLQFLIQYYNGEERAKGNILERFSAQQFPDLHSELNLSSLELGDSALYFCASCPGTGGLETQYFGPGTRLLVL.